The 10 T cell receptor beta chains reported below all come from one sample, sequenced in a study of regulatory T cells. Overall study findings and caveats: Hydrophobic residues at CDR3 positions 6 and 7 were enriched in conventional CD4+ T cells of CD3G-deficient patients.

These receptors lack a known antigen. The PCR used 52 TRBV and 13 TRBJ primers. Here immunoSEQ multiplex PCR was the method, and the copy in TCRdb shows in-frame clones only, minus some. The sample holds 30,000 to 40,000 clones, 70% to 90% seen once. The sample was conventional CD4+ T cells sorted from blood. The receptors shown here come from a person in their late teens or twenties with CD3G deficiency.

Of note for this clone: Germline and junction disagree at one end, which may indicate a read error. CDR3 sequence: CAISESLGNEQFF. CDR3 nucleotide sequence: TGTGCCATCAGTGAGTCGCTCGGAAATGAGCAGTTCTTC. The gene calls are TRBV6-1 and TRBJ2-1; no reliable D call. The CDR3 sequence is 13 residues long. Germline V gene lookup returns CDR1 MNHNS and CDR2 SASEGT.

J is TRBJ1-3 and V is TRBV21-1. TRBV21-1 is termed a pseudogene. CDR3 size: 17 residues. The CDR3 loop is CASSARGSESSGNTIYF. The CDR3 DNA is TGTGCCAGCAGCGCCCGGGGGTCGGAGAGCTCTGGAAACACCATATATTTT.

CDR3 DNA sequence: TGTGCCAGCAGTACTCCGGGACCTTCAGCTCAGCCCCAGCATTTT. Encoded protein: CASSTPGPSAQPQHF. The J gene is TRBJ1-5, the V gene TRBV28; TRBD1 might be the D (5 bases). Germline CDR1 MDHEN, CDR2 SYDVKM. V was pared by 5 bases and J by 6 bases, with 17 bases between. This CDR3 comprises 15 residues.

V usage is TRBV6-5 and J usage is TRBJ1-1; no clear D gene. Trimming took off 4 bases at V and 4 bases at J, with 13 bases between the two ends. Germline CDR1 reads MNHEY; CDR2 reads SVGAGI. This CDR3 has 14 amino acids. CDR3 in DNA: TGTGCCAGCAGTTCCCGCTCCCGGAGCACTGAAGCTTTCTTT. It encodes CASSSRSRSTEAFF.

The CDR3 sequence is CASSWREGGQETQYF. The CDR3 DNA reads TGCGCCAGCAGCTGGAGGGAGGGAGGTCAAGAGACCCAGTACTTC. The rearrangement links TRBV5-1 to TRBJ2-5; 7 nucleotides match TRBD2. The V segment lost 3 bases and the J segment 2 bases; nucleotides outside the gene matches: 7. This CDR3 has 15 amino acids. Germline CDR1 is SGHRS and CDR2 is YFSETQ.

The chain combines TRBV18 with TRBJ2-1, with D uncertain. CDR1 and CDR2 (germline): KGHSH, LQKENI. V lost 2 bases and J lost 0, with 14 bases in between. The CDR3 covers 17 residues. This chain's CDR3 is CASSPFSPESSYNEQFF. The CDR3 DNA follows: TGTGCCAGCTCACCATTTAGCCCAGAGAGCTCCTACAATGAGCAGTTCTTC.

The table lists this clone with a count of one. This CDR3 reads CASSSYVEEQFF. The CDR3 bases are TGTGCCAGCAGCTCCTATGTAGAGGAGCAGTTCTTC. The chain recombines TRBV11-3 with TRBJ2-1; unclear D gene. Trimming removed 4 bases at V and 10 bases at J, with 11 bases between. Germline V gene data show CDR1 as SGHNT and CDR2 as YENEEA. The CDR3 spans 12 residues.

V is TRBV7-8 and J is TRBJ2-1, with D perhaps TRBD1 or TRBD2 (6 bases each). CDR1 is SGHVS and CDR2 is FQNEAQ in the germline V gene. The V end lost 2 bases, the J end lost 7 bases, and 12 bases lay between the germline ends. The CDR3 contains 14 residues. CDR3 in amino acids: CASSLSGARNEQFF. The DNA for the CDR3 is TGTGCCAGCAGCTTATCGGGGGCGCGGAATGAGCAGTTCTTC. Based on the CDR3 plus reference TRBV7-8 and TRBJ2-1, the full variable domain is GAGVSQSPRYKVAKRGQDVALRCDPISGHVSLFWYQQALGQGPEFLTYFQNEAQLDKSGLPSDRFFAERPEGSVSTLKIQRTQQEDSAVYLCASSLSGARNEQFFGPGTRLTVL.

This chain joins TRBV6-5 and TRBJ1-2, with D unclear. The length of the CDR3 is 11 residues. Germline CDR1 is MNHEY and CDR2 is SVGAGI. V lost 6 bases and J lost 7, with 9 bases in between. CDR3 DNA: TGTGCCAGCAGCAGGTCCCGTGGCTACACCTTC. Amino acids: CASSRSRGYTF.

V gene TRBV28 combines with J gene TRBJ2-3; no reliable D call. V was cut by 3 bases and J by 14 bases, with 15 bases left in between. The CDR3 is 12 amino acids. The germline gives CDR1 MDHEN, CDR2 SYDVKM. This CDR3 reads CASSFLGDPPYF. The CDR3 bases are TGTGCCAGCAGTTTCTTAGGCGACCCGCCGTATTTT.